Detailed here is one TCR beta chain. This sample is part of a study of T cell changes during pregnancy in multiple sclerosis. Generated by immunoSEQ multiplex PCR, the TCRdb table keeps only in-frame clones and is missing some. The sample lists about 97,000 clones, over 75% occurring once. CDR3 length equals 19 residues. Per germline, CDR1 SEHNR and CDR2 FQNEAQ (reference sequence). V lost 2 bases and J 3 bases, leaving 25 bases between the germline ends. This sequence was found in a female donor in good health, enrolled as a control in a pregnancy study. The sequencing here drew on peripheral blood, taken in the second trimester of pregnancy. V usage is TRBV7-9 and J usage is TRBJ2-5; TRBD1 is a possible D gene (6 bases). DNA for the CDR3: TGTGCCAGCAGCTTACAAGCCCTCAAAGGGGGACCTTGGGAAGAGACCCAGTACTTC. The encoded protein is CASSLQALKGGPWEETQYF.